Listed below are T cell receptor beta chains from one sample, sequenced in a study of PD-L1 blockade in urothelial cancer. The assay was immunoSEQ multiplex PCR, and TCRdb's table has in-frame clones only and misses some. In the table there are 40,000 or so clones, over 75% of which are singletons. The specimen comprised PBMCs, sampled around atezolizumab (anti-PD-L1) treatment. The origin of the receptors is a man aged 55 to 70 with urothelial cancer. The CDR3 runs from the conserved cysteine through the conserved F or W. Each record gives: CDR3 length, J gene, V gene, D gene, clone size, CDR3 protein, CDR3 DNA. A D gene is named only where the DNA matches it firmly. Size values are once, few and many counts, or a class for expanded clones, and some rows have none.

17 | TRBJ1-3 | TRBV9 | - | - | CASSAYRESTSGNTIYF | TGTGCCAGCAGCGCTTACAGGGAGTCCACCTCTGGAAACACCATATATTTT
14 | TRBJ1-1 | TRBV5-1 | - | - | CASSLSPGNTEAFF | TGCGCCAGCAGCTTGAGTCCGGGGAACACTGAAGCTTTCTTT
14 | TRBJ1-2 | TRBV7-9 | TRBD1 | - | CASSFPDRDYGYTF | TGTGCCAGCAGCTTCCCTGACAGGGACTATGGCTACACCTTC
13 | TRBJ2-2 | TRBV5-1 | - | many | CASSYARAGELFF | TGCGCCAGCAGCTATGCGAGGGCCGGGGAGCTGTTTTTT
15 | TRBJ1-2 | TRBV28 | - | once | CASSLDFRPIYGYTF | TGTGCCAGCAGTTTGGACTTCCGTCCGATCTATGGCTACACCTTC
14 | TRBJ1-4 | TRBV7-9 | TRBD1 | - | CASSPRGNGEKLFF | TGTGCCAGCAGCCCCAGGGGGAATGGTGAAAAACTGTTTTTT
14 | TRBJ1-3 | TRBV5-1 | - | once | CASSLDNSGNTIYF | TGCGCCAGCAGCTTGGACAACTCTGGAAACACCATATATTTT
13 | TRBJ1-5 | TRBV28 | - | - | CATIAGDAQPQHF | TGTGCCACTATTGCGGGGGACGCTCAGCCCCAGCATTTT
13 | TRBJ1-1 | TRBV10-3 | TRBD1 | once | CAISPDRSTEAFF | TGTGCCATCAGTCCGGACAGGAGCACTGAAGCTTTCTTT
16 | TRBJ2-4 | TRBV5-6 | TRBD1 | - | CASSSGTGGIQNIQYF | TGTGCCAGCAGCTCCGGGACAGGAGGGATCCAAAACATTCAGTACTTC
15 | TRBJ2-7 | TRBV4-2 | TRBD1 | - | CASSQGPGTGYEQYF | TGTGCCAGCAGCCAAGGTCCCGGGACAGGATACGAGCAGTACTTC
15 | TRBJ1-5 | TRBV6-1 | TRBD1 | - | CASSRDSGGNQPQHF | TGTGCCAGCAGTAGGGACAGCGGAGGCAATCAGCCCCAGCATTTT
17 | TRBJ1-6 | TRBV7-9 | - | few | CASSLEEVGQINSPLHF | TGTGCCAGCAGCTTAGAGGAGGTAGGGCAGATTAATTCACCCCTCCACTTT
15 | TRBJ2-1 | TRBV13 | TRBD2 | - | CASSLLLAGGNEQFF | TGTGCCAGCAGCTTACTTTTAGCGGGGGGAAATGAGCAGTTCTTC
13 | TRBJ1-1 | TRBV6-1 | - | - | CASSDEWRSGAFF | TGTGCCAGCAGTGACGAATGGCGGAGTGGAGCTTTCTTT
18 | TRBJ2-1 | TRBV5-5 | TRBD2 | - | CASSLRTSGESSYNEQFF | TGTGCCAGCAGCCTTCGGACTAGCGGGGAGAGCTCCTACAATGAGCAGTTCTTC
17 | TRBJ2-3 | TRBV5-1 | TRBD2 | - | CASSLSEGSGVTDTQYF | TGCGCCAGCAGCCTCTCCGAGGGTAGCGGGGTCACAGATACGCAGTATTTT
14 | TRBJ2-7 | TRBV5-1 | - | once | CASSNPGPQGEQYF | TGCGCCAGCAGCAATCCGGGACCACAGGGCGAGCAGTACTTC
13 | TRBJ1-2 | TRBV7-9 | - | - | CASSSPQGYGYTF | TGTGCCAGCAGCTCACCCCAGGGCTATGGCTACACCTTC
15 | TRBJ1-4 | TRBV18 | TRBD1 | - | CASSLAGTANEKLFF | TGTGCCAGCTCACTCGCCGGGACAGCTAATGAAAAACTGTTTTTT